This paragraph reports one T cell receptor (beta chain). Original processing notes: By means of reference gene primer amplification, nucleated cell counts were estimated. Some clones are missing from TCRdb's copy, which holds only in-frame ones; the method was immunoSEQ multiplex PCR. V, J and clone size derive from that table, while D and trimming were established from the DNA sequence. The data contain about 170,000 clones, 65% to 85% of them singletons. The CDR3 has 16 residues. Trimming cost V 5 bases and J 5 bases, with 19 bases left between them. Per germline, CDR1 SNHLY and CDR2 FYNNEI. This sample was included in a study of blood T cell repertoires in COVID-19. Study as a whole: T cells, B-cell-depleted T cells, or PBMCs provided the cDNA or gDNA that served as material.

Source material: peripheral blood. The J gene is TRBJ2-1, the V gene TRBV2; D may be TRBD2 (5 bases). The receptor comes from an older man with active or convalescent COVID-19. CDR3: CASSSYSAVGNNEQFF. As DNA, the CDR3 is TGTGCCAGCAGTAGTTACTCGGCCGTCGGGAACAATGAGCAGTTCTTC.